The clone carrying this TCR beta chain was counted many times. Its antigen is unknown. This record comes from a study of CD8+CD57+ T cells in acquired aplastic anemia. Overall study context: Recorded DNA amounts for sorted CD4+ and CD8+ cells had an average of about 3.5 ug.

Profiles of TCR beta VDJ and CDR3 were generated from a genomic DNA template. TCRdb reprocessed the reads with MiXCR, giving one entry per CDR3 protein. The table records over 250,000 distinct CDR3 sequences, roughly 61% of them present only once. The V gene lost 4 bases and the J gene lost 1 base, with 10 bases spanning the gap. This CDR3 is built from 13 residues. The V gene's germline CDR1 is SQVTM and CDR2 ANQGSEA. Sequencing involved patients with CD8+CD57+ cell expansion previously shown by flow cytometry. Patients, without exception, had severe acquired aplastic anemia. Whole-study results and caveats: The same twenty-nine CD8+ CDR3 sequences occurred in patients and in controls. Between the patient and control groups, CD8+ Simpson's diversity did not differ significantly.

This sequence joins TRBV29-1 and TRBJ1-1, with D possibly TRBD1 on 6 matching bases. The clonotype comes from a human donor with aplastic anemia. The sequenced material came from sorted CD4+, CD8+, or CD8+CD57+ T cells (not recorded which) from PBMCs. Here the CDR3 reads CSVGGHPNTEAFF. CDR3 DNA: TGCAGCGTTGGGGGACACCCGAACACTGAAGCTTTCTTT.